This passage covers 13 T cell receptor beta chains from one sample sequenced in a study of CD8 T cells in Susac syndrome. With random hexamers, reverse transcription was performed on about 0.5 to 1 ug of RNA. TCRdb passed the immunoSEQ multiplex PCR reads through MiXCR, listing each CDR3 protein once. The sample contains about 190,000 distinct CDR3 sequences, 90% to 95% of which appear only once. The sequenced sample consisted of CD4+ T cells from PBMCs. These receptors originate from a human donor in good health.

The rearrangement links TRBV20-1 to TRBJ1-5, with D uncertain. The length of the CDR3 is 12 residues. CDR1 and CDR2 (germline): DFQATT, SNEGSKA (reference sequence). The V end lost 3 bases, the J end lost 9 bases, and 12 bases lay between the germline ends. The CDR3 spells CSASERDRPQHF. CDR3 DNA sequence: TGCAGTGCTAGCGAGAGGGATAGGCCCCAGCATTTT.

The chain is built from TRBV5-4 and TRBJ2-1; D unresolved. The V and J ends lost 4 bases and 1 base respectively, with 12 bases between them. Germline values: CDR1 SGHNT, CDR2 YYREEE (reference sequence). The CDR3 covers 15 residues. CDR3 DNA: TGTGCCAGCAGCCCCCGGTTCCCGTCCTACAATGAGCAGTTCTTC. It is translated as CASSPRFPSYNEQFF.

The chain employs TRBV20-1 and TRBJ2-5; 11 nucleotides agree with TRBD2. V lost 5 bases, J lost 7 bases, and 18 bases stayed unmatched. Germline CDR1 reads DFQATT; CDR2 reads SNEGSKA (reference sequence). The CDR3 sequence is 17 residues long. The CDR3 region has the DNA TGCAGTGCTTCCATCGAGGCTAGCGGGGGGTCCCCAGGGACCCAGTACTTC. Its protein is CSASIEASGGSPGTQYF.

J is TRBJ2-7 and V is TRBV28; 10 bases align to TRBD2. This CDR3 contains 14 residues. J was trimmed by 3 bases and V by 2 bases; bases with no gene match: 1. CDR1 and CDR2 from the germline V gene are MDHEN and SYDVKM. The CDR3 DNA reads TGTGCCAGCAGTTTACGACTAGCGGGCTACGAGCAGTACGTC. Encoded protein: CASSLRLAGYEQYV.

In DNA form, the CDR3 reads TGTGCCAGCAGCCACTCCGGGACTTATAACCCCTACAATGAGCAGTTCTTC. Translated: CASSHSGTYNPYNEQFF. The rearrangement uses TRBV7-2 and TRBJ2-1; possible D gene TRBD2, 6 bases. This CDR3 is built from 17 residues. With 5 bases removed from V and 2 bases from J, the gap between germline ends came to 19 bases. Germline lookup yields CDR1 SGHTA and CDR2 FQGNSA.

The chain employs TRBV20-1 and TRBJ1-1; 7 bases are a match to TRBD1. CDR3 length: 15 amino acids. CDR1 is DFQATT and CDR2 is SNEGSKA in the germline V gene (reference sequence). Unmatched junction bases numbered 18, after V lost 6 bases and J lost 8 bases. For the CDR3, the DNA is TGCAGTGCAAGATTAATGACAGGGCGGAGTCCGGAAGCTTTCTTT. Translating gives CSARLMTGRSPEAFF.

The chain employs TRBV18 and TRBJ1-2; D is uncertain. CDR3 length equals 15 residues. V shed 0 bases and J shed 4 bases, with 12 bases lying between them. The germline V gene has CDR1 KGHSH and CDR2 LQKENI. CDR3 in DNA: TGTGCCAGCTCACCACCGAACCAGCTACTCTATGGCTACACCTTC. Amino acids: CASSPPNQLLYGYTF. Variable domain in full (rest from reference TRBV18 and TRBJ1-2): NAGVMQNPRHLVRRRGQEARLRCSPMKGHSHVYWYRQLPEEGLKFMVYLQKENIIDESGMPKERFSAEFPKEGPSILRIQQVVRGDSAAYFCASSPPNQLLYGYTFGSGTRLTVV.

The V and J genes are TRBV20-1 and TRBJ2-3, with 8 bases aligning to TRBD2. CDR1 is DFQATT and CDR2 is SNEGSKA in the germline V gene (reference sequence). This CDR3 is built from 16 residues. Germline trimming cut 5 bases from V and 0 bases from J; bases unmatched to any gene: 10. In DNA form, the CDR3 reads TGCAGTGCTTCCTCCAGCGGGGGAGGAAGCACAGATACGCAGTATTTT. Its protein product is CSASSSGGGSTDTQYF.

This clonotype came up a few times. This chain connects TRBV3-1 to TRBJ1-5; D not resolved. V was cut by 5 bases and J by 4 bases, with 9 bases left in between. CDR1 and CDR2 (germline): LGHDT, YNNKEL (reference sequence). This CDR3 spans 13 amino acids. The CDR3 is CASSLRGNQPQHF. In nucleotides, the CDR3 is TGTGCCAGCAGCTTGCGAGGAAATCAGCCCCAGCATTTT. Drawing the rest from reference TRBV3-1 and TRBJ1-5, the complete variable domain is DTAVSQTPKYLVTQMGNDKSIKCEQNLGHDTMYWYKQDSKKFLKIMFSYNNKELIINETVPNRFSPKSPDKAHLNLHINSLELGDSAVYFCASSLRGNQPQHFGDGTRLSIL.

The gene calls are TRBV18 and TRBJ2-7; D uncertain. This CDR3 contains 14 residues. Germline CDR1 is KGHSH and CDR2 is LQKENI. Between the trimmed V and J ends, which lost 6 bases and 6 bases, there was a span of 18 bases. CDR3 sequence (DNA): TGTGCCAGCTCCCCCAACCCGGACCGGTCCGAGCAGTACTTC. Translation: CASSPNPDRSEQYF.

The chain links TRBV5-6 to TRBJ1-5; D unresolved. Germline values: CDR1 SGHDT, CDR2 YYEEEE. V lost 1 base to trimming and J lost 3 bases, with 8 bases between them. CDR3 length equals 14 residues. The DNA for the CDR3 is TGTGCCAGCAGCTTGTCACCGTACAATCAGCCCCAGCATTTT. Residues: CASSLSPYNQPQHF.

The rearrangement links TRBV20-1 to TRBJ1-1; 7 positions agree with TRBD1. The J segment lost 2 bases and the V segment lost 0 bases, leaving 6 bases of the junction unmatched. The CDR3 spans 15 residues. Germline V gene lookup returns CDR1 DFQATT and CDR2 SNEGSKA (reference sequence). Here the CDR3 reads CSARDGAGGNTEAFF. DNA for the CDR3: TGCAGTGCTAGAGATGGGGCAGGGGGAAACACTGAAGCTTTCTTT.

The CDR3 coding sequence is TGTGCCAGCAGTTGGTTAACAGGGACGAACACTGAAGCTTTCTTT. Translating it yields CASSWLTGTNTEAFF. This chain uses TRBV6-2 or TRBV6-3 with TRBJ1-1, with D maybe TRBD1 (6 bases). Germline V lookup: CDR1 MNHEY, CDR2 SVGEGT. The CDR3 runs to 15 residues. Trimming took off 4 bases at V and 1 base at J, with 13 bases between the two ends.